The 18 T cell receptor beta chains presented below share a single source sample, sequenced in a study of CD8 T cells in Susac syndrome. With random hexamers, about 0.45 to 1 ug RNA was reverse transcribed. Each CDR3 protein gets one entry after TCRdb re-called the immunoSEQ multiplex PCR reads with MiXCR. The data contain roughly 140,000 distinct CDR3 sequences, approximately 95% of them seen just once; the ten biggest clones take up 0.15% to 0.2%. Source material: CD4+ T cells from PBMCs. All receptors come from a human donor with Susac syndrome.

The rearrangement joins TRBV9 to TRBJ2-1; 12 nucleotides agree with TRBD2. Unmatched junction bases numbered 5, after V lost 3 bases and J lost 4 bases. CDR3 length equals 16 residues. Germline V CDR1 and CDR2: SGDLS, YYNGEE. The CDR3 reads CASSELTSGGYNEQFF. The CDR3 DNA is TGTGCCAGCAGCGAACTGACTAGCGGGGGTTACAATGAGCAGTTCTTC. The complete variable domain, with remaining parts taken from reference TRBV9 and TRBJ2-1, reads DSGVTQTPKHLITATGQRVTLRCSPRSGDLSVYWYQQSLDQGLQFLIQYYNGEERAKGNILERFSAQQFPDLHSELNLSSLELGDSALYFCASSELTSGGYNEQFFGPGTRLTVL.

This chain links TRBV6-2 or TRBV6-3 with TRBJ2-1, with D possibly TRBD1 on 5 matching bases. This CDR3 has 12 amino acids. The V gene lost 0 bases and the J gene lost 12 bases, with 9 bases spanning the gap. Germline-derived CDR1 and CDR2 are MNHEY and SVGEGT. CDR3 sequence: CASSYSQGLQFF. The CDR3, as DNA: TGTGCCAGCAGTTACTCGCAGGGCCTGCAGTTCTTC.

This chain links TRBV4-2 with TRBJ2-5, with 9 nucleotides matching TRBD2. The V gene end was trimmed by 0 bases and the J gene end by 5 bases; junction bases not matched to a gene: 7. Germline V CDR1 and CDR2: LGHNA, YNFKEQ. The CDR3 totals 16 residues. The CDR3 nucleotides are TGTGCCAGCAGCCAAGATGGCGGGGGGGCAGTGGAGACCCAGTACTTC. Translating gives CASSQDGGGAVETQYF.

The chain employs TRBV29-1 and TRBJ1-1; TRBD1 matches 7 bases. Per germline, CDR1 SQVTM and CDR2 ANQGSEA. This CDR3 contains 12 residues. The CDR3 region is CRERQGFPEAFF. The CDR3 nucleotides are TGCAGGGAAAGACAGGGCTTCCCTGAAGCTTTCTTT.

The chain links TRBV5-1 to TRBJ2-3; D may be TRBD1 (6 bases). The V end lost 4 bases, the J end lost 1 base, and 16 bases lay between the germline ends. The CDR3 loop spans 16 amino acids. Germline CDR1 reads SGHRS; CDR2 reads YFSETQ. CDR3 region: CASSTGQPEGTDTQYF. CDR3 DNA: TGCGCCAGCAGCACAGGACAGCCGGAGGGCACAGATACGCAGTATTTT.

This clonotype showed up just once. This chain links TRBV20-1 with TRBJ2-5; TRBD2 might be the D (6 bases). Germline lookup yields CDR1 DFQATT and CDR2 SNEGSKA (reference sequence). Deletions cut 0 bases from V and 5 bases from J, with 19 bases between. This CDR3 has 16 amino acids. The CDR3 DNA is TGCAGTGCTAGAGAGCCGGCGGGGCTCAATCGGGAGACCCAGTACTTC. Its protein is CSAREPAGLNRETQYF.

J is TRBJ1-2 and V is TRBV27, with TRBD1 matching over 8 bases. V lost 2 bases to trimming and J lost 8 bases; unmatched junction nucleotides: 4. Germline-derived CDR1 and CDR2 are MNHEY and SMNVEV (reference sequence). The CDR3 is 13 amino acids. The CDR3 DNA reads as TGTGCCAGCAGTTTAGTCGGACAGGGCGGCTACACCTTC. This encodes CASSLVGQGGYTF.

The CDR3 region has the DNA TGCAGTGCTAGTTTGTCCAGCTATGGCTACACCTTC. It yields the protein CSASLSSYGYTF. V usage is TRBV20-1 and J usage is TRBJ1-2; unclear D gene. The CDR3 runs to 12 residues. The germline V gene has CDR1 DFQATT and CDR2 SNEGSKA (reference sequence). Trimming shortened V by 3 bases and J by 4 bases, and 9 bases separated the two germline ends.

In nucleotides, the CDR3 is TGTGCCAGCAATGGGATGATGAACACTGAAGCTTTCTTT. This sequence encodes CASNGMMNTEAFF. This chain connects TRBV2 to TRBJ1-1; D is ambiguous. Germline-derived CDR1 and CDR2 are SNHLY and FYNNEI. V was clipped by 7 bases and J by 0 bases, with 9 bases between them. The CDR3 contains 13 residues.

The chain joins TRBV15 to TRBJ2-7; TRBD1 or TRBD2 may be the D gene (6 bases each). Trimming removed 4 bases at V and 5 bases at J, with 15 bases between. The CDR3 extends over 14 amino acids. Per germline, CDR1 LNHNV and CDR2 YYDKDF (reference sequence). The CDR3 loop is CATSKEGGHHEQYF. CDR3 sequence (DNA): TGTGCCACCAGCAAGGAAGGGGGGCACCACGAGCAGTACTTC.

The chain joins TRBV3-1 to TRBJ2-3, with D perhaps TRBD2 (7 bases). V lost 0 bases and J 1 base, leaving 17 bases between the germline ends. Germline V CDR1 and CDR2: LGHDT, YNNKEL (reference sequence). The CDR3 has 18 residues. DNA of the CDR3: TGTGCCAGCAGCCAAGACTCGCCGGTCGGGGGGCGCACAGATACGCAGTATTTT. Translated, it gives CASSQDSPVGGRTDTQYF.

V gene TRBV3-1 combines with J gene TRBJ1-5, with 7 bases identical to TRBD1. Trimming took 1 base from V and 4 from J; bases not matched to a gene: 4. Germline V gene data show CDR1 as LGHDT and CDR2 as YNNKEL (reference sequence). CDR3 length: 15 residues. The CDR3 protein is CASSQGDSTNQPQHF. Here the CDR3 DNA reads TGTGCCAGCAGCCAAGGGGACAGTACAAATCAGCCCCAGCATTTT. Drawing the rest from reference TRBV3-1 and TRBJ1-5, the complete variable domain is DTAVSQTPKYLVTQMGNDKSIKCEQNLGHDTMYWYKQDSKKFLKIMFSYNNKELIINETVPNRFSPKSPDKAHLNLHINSLELGDSAVYFCASSQGDSTNQPQHFGDGTRLSIL.

This sequence joins TRBV7-9 and TRBJ2-3; D call uncertain. The ends were cut back, 1 base at V and 6 bases at J, with 11 bases in the middle. The CDR3 totals 14 residues. The germline CDR1 and CDR2 sequences are SEHNR and FQNEAQ (reference sequence). CDR3 sequence (DNA): TGTGCCAGCAGCTTAGGGTTTGAAAAGGATACGCAGTATTTT. Protein sequence: CASSLGFEKDTQYF.

In its sample, this clonotype was seen once. The rearrangement joins TRBV5-6 to TRBJ1-1; maybe TRBD1 (6 bases). The CDR3 sequence is 15 residues long. The germline V and J ends were trimmed by 4 bases and 11 bases, with 24 bases remaining between them. Germline lookup yields CDR1 SGHDT and CDR2 YYEEEE. CDR3 sequence: CASSGRDIRDLKAFF. DNA of the CDR3: TGTGCCAGCAGCGGGAGGGACATTCGGGATCTCAAGGCTTTCTTT.

The chain recombines TRBV10-3 with TRBJ2-6; no reliable D call. The CDR3 contains 14 residues. Germline assignment: CDR1 ENHRY and CDR2 SYGVKD. Trimming took 4 bases from V and 0 from J, leaving 4 bases between them. For the CDR3, the DNA is TGTGCCATCAGTGGGATCTCTGGGGCCAACGTCCTGACTTTC. It specifies CAISGISGANVLTF.

This clonotype came up once. This chain links TRBV3-1 with TRBJ1-2; no clear D gene. Trimming left V 1 base short and J 2 bases short, with 8 bases between. Germline V gene data show CDR1 as LGHDT and CDR2 as YNNKEL (reference sequence). The CDR3 runs 14 residues. The CDR3 sequence: CASSQATLNYGYTF. CDR3 sequence (DNA): TGTGCCAGCAGCCAAGCGACTCTGAACTATGGCTACACCTTC.

The chain recombines TRBV20-1 with TRBJ1-6, with 8 bases identical to TRBD1. After removal of 6 bases from V and 10 bases from J, the junction contained 17 bases not matched to a gene. The germline V gene has CDR1 DFQATT and CDR2 SNEGSKA (reference sequence). This CDR3 has 16 amino acids. CDR3 sequence: CSAYTLGTGGGSPLHF. Written as DNA, the CDR3 is TGCAGTGCGTACACCCTCGGGACAGGAGGCGGATCACCCCTCCACTTT.

The chain uses TRBV24-1 and TRBJ2-1, with 10 bases matching TRBD2. The CDR3 runs to 15 residues. V lost 4 bases, J lost 4 bases, and 3 bases stayed unmatched. Germline V gene lookup returns CDR1 KGHDR and CDR2 SFDVKD. The CDR3, as DNA: TGTGCCACCAGTGACACTAGCGGGGCTTACAATGAGCAGTTCTTC. Its protein is CATSDTSGAYNEQFF.